This TCR beta chain was captured by sequencing in a study of cytomegalovirus exposure and HLA in healthy donors. Vbeta (60) and Jbeta (13) primers were used in the PCR. Sequencing was performed with immunoSEQ multiplex PCR; in TCRdb, only in-frame clones are kept and a portion is missing. The sample lists tens of thousands of clones, roughly 77% occurring once. This clone showed up many times. The material sequenced was PBMCs. The sequence derives from a man aged 35 to 55 in good health and CMV-seronegative.

The DNA for the CDR3 is TGTGCCAGCAGCGCCTTTCTAGCGGGGGGGACCCACGAGCAGTACTTC. It specifies CASSAFLAGGTHEQYF. This rearrangement joins TRBV9 to TRBJ2-7; 12 nucleotides agree with TRBD2. This CDR3 comprises 16 residues. Per the germline V gene, CDR1 is SGDLS and CDR2 is YYNGEE. V was pared by 3 bases and J by 5 bases, with 9 bases of the junction left unmatched.